What follows describes a single T cell receptor (beta chain). The germline gives CDR1 MGHRA, CDR2 YSYEKL. This CDR3 has 14 residues. The ends were cut back, 1 base at V and 8 bases at J, with 14 bases in the middle. This entry belongs to a study of blood T cell repertoires in COVID-19. Study summary: Italy, Spain and the United States were the sources of the convalescent and acute COVID-19 samples.

Original handling: Using reference gene primer amplification, nucleated cell counts were estimated. Clones were sequenced by immunoSEQ multiplex PCR, and TCRdb holds only the in-frame ones, with some missing. For V, J and clone size, that table is used; D and trimming come from the DNA. Here the sample spans 200,000 to 300,000 clones, 80% to 95% being singletons. The source of this sequence is a man aged 25-45 years with COVID-19, enrolled during active disease. The sequencing sample was made of peripheral blood. The chain couples TRBV4-1 to TRBJ1-2, with a possible D match to TRBD1 (6 bases). The CDR3 nucleotides are TGCGCCAGCAGCCAAGGAGCCAACAGGGTCGGCTACACCTTC. Translated, it gives CASSQGANRVGYTF.